What follows are 3 T cell receptor beta chains derived from one specimen sequenced in a study of blood T cells in healthy people across ages. The use of a sample-barcoded 5' primer and a J-beta primer mix characterized a second PCR of 7 to 11 cycles. TCRdb used MiXCR to reprocess the 5' RACE reads, holding one entry per CDR3 protein. The sample contains about 730,000 distinct CDR3 sequences, more than 40% of which appear only once. What was sequenced was blood. The receptor source for this set is a woman aged 60-75 years in good health.

The gene calls are TRBV7-2 and TRBJ2-7; D is unresolved. The germline V gene has CDR1 SGHTA and CDR2 FQGNSA. The germline V and J ends were trimmed by 5 bases and 2 bases, with 13 bases remaining between them. The CDR3 length is 14 residues. The CDR3 loop reads CASSRGRPTYEQYF. In DNA form, the CDR3 reads TGTGCCAGCAGCCGAGGCAGACCTACCTACGAGCAGTACTTC.

On this clonotype: This sequence may be a read error, since a much larger clone differs from it by one base. The chain's CDR3 is CASGQSGSTDTQYF. The CDR3 DNA follows: TGCGCCAGCGGCCAGAGCGGGTCCACAGATACGCAGTATTTT. The chain carries TRBV4-3 and TRBJ2-3, with D possibly matching TRBD2 (6 bases). Germline V gene lookup returns CDR1 LGHNA and CDR2 YSLEER. CDR3 length equals 14 residues.

This clonotype has a handful of counts. The chain is built from TRBV7-9 and TRBJ2-7, with D tentatively TRBD1 (7 bases). V lost 4 bases and J 3 bases, leaving 16 bases between the germline ends. CDR3 length equals 15 residues. CDR1 is SEHNR and CDR2 is FQNEAQ in the germline V gene (reference sequence). As DNA, the CDR3 is TGTGCCAGCAGCTCCGCCGGGCAGGGGGGCTACGAGCAGTACTTC. Residues: CASSSAGQGGYEQYF.